These 17 T cell receptor beta chains originate from one sample sequenced in a study of shared clonotypes between healthy human individuals. The method was immunoSEQ multiplex PCR; TCRdb's version includes in-frame clones alone and lacks a portion of them. The sample lists some 2 million clones, about 95% seen once, with less than 1.5% in the top ten. Naive CD8 cells comprised CD45RO-negative, CCR7-positively selected cells, excluding terminally differentiated effector memory CD45RA+ cells. Sequencing used naive CD8+ T cells sorted from blood. These receptors originate from a man aged 18 to 30 in good health.

The genes are TRBV6-5 and TRBJ1-1; D not resolved. The CDR3 consists of 14 residues. The germline V and J ends were trimmed by 4 bases and 5 bases, with 14 bases remaining between them. CDR1 and CDR2 (germline): MNHEY, SVGAGI. CDR3 coding DNA: TGTGCCAGCAGTTTAGCCATATCTGGGACTGAAGCTTTCTTT. It yields the protein CASSLAISGTEAFF.

V and J are TRBV27 and TRBJ2-1; D might be TRBD2 (5 bases). Trimming cost V 5 bases and J 1 base, with 12 bases left between them. Germline V gene data show CDR1 as MNHEY and CDR2 as SMNVEV (reference sequence). CDR3 length equals 15 residues. CDR3 sequence reads: CASSRGLPSYNEQFF. Written as DNA, the CDR3 is TGTGCCAGCAGTAGAGGACTTCCATCCTACAATGAGCAGTTCTTC.

The chain joins TRBV27 to TRBJ2-7; perhaps TRBD1 as D (6 bases). The CDR3 contains 13 residues. From germline, CDR1 is MNHEY and CDR2 SMNVEV (reference sequence). The V gene lost 5 bases and the J gene lost 6 bases, with 14 bases spanning the gap. The CDR3 here is CASSTGTGFEQYF. The CDR3 DNA sequence: TGTGCCAGCAGTACCGGTACAGGGTTCGAGCAGTACTTC.

The chain employs TRBV6-6 and TRBJ2-3; D tentatively fits TRBD1 or TRBD2 (6 bases each). The CDR3 is 13 residues long. Trimming left V 0 bases short and J 11 bases short, with 12 bases between. Per germline, CDR1 MNHNY and CDR2 SVGAGI (reference sequence). CDR3 sequence (DNA): TGTGCCAGCAGTTACTCGATGGGGGGCTTGCAGTATTTT. Encoded protein: CASSYSMGGLQYF.

The chain couples TRBV7-6 to TRBJ2-7; 9 bases agree with TRBD2. J was trimmed by 7 bases and V by 5 bases; bases with no gene match: 15. The CDR3 has 16 amino acids. CDR1 and CDR2 from the germline V gene are SGHVS and FNYEAQ. The CDR3 loop is CASSPLTGTSRLEQYF. The CDR3 bases are TGTGCCAGCAGCCCCCTTACGGGGACTAGCCGTCTAGAGCAGTACTTC.

A single count supports this clone. The CDR3 reads CASSLQGAGEYF. The CDR3 nucleotides read TGTGCCAGCAGTCTCCAGGGGGCCGGGGAGTACTTC. The chain combines TRBV7-9 with TRBJ2-7; 8 nucleotides align to TRBD1. Germline V gene lookup returns CDR1 SEHNR and CDR2 FQNEAQ (reference sequence). The junction had 9 bases not matched to a gene; V was cut back by 6 bases and J by 11 bases. The CDR3 totals 12 residues.

This clone has only a few counts. V gene TRBV4-1 combines with J gene TRBJ1-6; D perhaps matches TRBD1 (5 bases). CDR1 and CDR2 from the germline V gene are MGHRA and YSYEKL. V was shortened by 0 bases and J by 17 bases, with 17 bases between the two germline ends. The CDR3 is 14 residues long. The CDR3 coding sequence is TGCGCCAGCAGCCAAGATGCTGGAGGGGCCCATATCCACTTT. It is translated as CASSQDAGGAHIHF.

The J gene is TRBJ2-4, the V gene TRBV2; the D gene is possibly TRBD1 (6 bases). This CDR3 contains 14 residues. Per germline, CDR1 SNHLY and CDR2 FYNNEI. Trimming cost V 4 bases and J 4 bases, with 11 bases left between them. The CDR3, as DNA: TGTGCCAGCAGTGGGACAGTAACTAAAAACATTCAGTACTTC. This sequence encodes CASSGTVTKNIQYF.

The J gene is TRBJ1-1, the V gene TRBV4-1; TRBD1 is a possible D gene (5 bases). Germline CDR1 is MGHRA and CDR2 is YSYEKL. CDR3 size: 15 residues. The V and J ends lost 0 bases and 1 base respectively, with 9 bases between them. DNA of the CDR3: TGCGCCAGCAGCCAAGATGGCAGGGCGAACACTGAAGCTTTCTTT. Protein product: CASSQDGRANTEAFF.

This chain uses TRBV7-9 with TRBJ2-7; D possibly uses TRBD1 or TRBD2 (6 bases each). This CDR3 is built from 14 residues. Trimming left V 4 bases short and J 5 bases short, with 15 bases between. CDR1 SEHNR and CDR2 FQNEAQ come from the germline V gene (reference sequence). CDR3 residues: CASSSGAGIDEQYF. The CDR3 DNA reads as TGTGCCAGCAGCTCGGGGGCCGGGATCGACGAGCAGTACTTC.

The chain employs TRBV5-1 and TRBJ2-7, with 9 bases aligning to TRBD1. This CDR3 spans 16 amino acids. V shed 4 bases, J shed 3 bases, and the junction held 11 bases outside the gene matches. Germline CDR1 SGHRS, CDR2 YFSETQ. CDR3 nucleotides: TGCGCCAGCAGCGGAGGTGCCGGGACAGGGATCTACGAGCAGTACTTC. This gives the protein CASSGGAGTGIYEQYF. The full variable domain, its missing parts supplied by reference TRBV5-1 and TRBJ2-7, is KAGVTQTPRYLIKTRGQQVTLSCSPISGHRSVSWYQQTPGQGLQFLFEYFSETQRNKGNFPGRFSGRQFSNSRSEMNVSTLELGDSALYLCASSGGAGTGIYEQYFGPGTRLTVT.

The chain carries TRBV15 and TRBJ2-1; 14 nucleotides match TRBD2. The length of the CDR3 is 15 residues. With 5 bases clipped from V and 9 bases from J, the junction kept 6 bases outside the gene matches. Germline assignment: CDR1 LNHNV and CDR2 YYDKDF (reference sequence). The CDR3 spells CATSPGLAGGGEQFF. Here the CDR3 DNA reads TGTGCCACCAGCCCCGGACTAGCGGGAGGCGGTGAGCAGTTCTTC.

This chain connects TRBV7-9 to TRBJ2-1, with 11 positions matching TRBD2. Unmatched junction bases numbered 9, after V lost 6 bases and J lost 5 bases. The CDR3 is 16 amino acids. Germline CDR1 SEHNR, CDR2 FQNEAQ (reference sequence). CDR3 sequence reads: CASRGIAGGINNEQFF. The CDR3 DNA sequence: TGTGCCAGCAGGGGTATAGCGGGAGGGATAAACAATGAGCAGTTCTTC.

The rearrangement links TRBV7-9 to TRBJ2-5; 8 bases are shared with TRBD2. The CDR3 loop spans 15 amino acids. Germline assignment: CDR1 SEHNR and CDR2 FQNEAQ (reference sequence). Trimming cost V 2 bases and J 5 bases; bases outside gene matches: 7. CDR3 DNA sequence: TGTGCCAGCAGCTTAAATGCGGGAGGAGCGGAGACCCAGTACTTC. Protein sequence: CASSLNAGGAETQYF.

The chain employs TRBV28 and TRBJ2-7; D ambiguous. Per germline, CDR1 MDHEN and CDR2 SYDVKM. This CDR3 comprises 12 residues. V was cut by 5 bases and J by 5 bases, with 10 bases left in between. CDR3 residues: CASSPNGHEQYF. In nucleotides, the CDR3 is TGTGCCAGCAGTCCCAATGGCCACGAGCAGTACTTC. Full variable domain (outside the CDR3, taken from reference TRBV28 and TRBJ2-7): DVKVTQSSRYLVKRTGEKVFLECVQDMDHENMFWYRQDPGLGLRLIYFSYDVKMKEKGDIPEGYSVSREKKERFSLILESASTNQTSMYLCASSPNGHEQYFGPGTRLTVT.

The chain employs TRBV4-1 and TRBJ2-5; D perhaps matches TRBD2 (5 bases). The closer fit of TRBJ2-7 to the DNA end suggests the J call may be wrong. This CDR3 contains 15 residues. CDR1 and CDR2 from the germline V gene are MGHRA and YSYEKL. CDR3 amino acids: CASSQGRTDFYEQYF. CDR3 coding DNA: TGCGCCAGCAGCCAAGGGAGGACGGACTTCTACGAGCAGTACTTC.

This chain connects TRBV6-6 to TRBJ1-5; weak D call: TRBD1 (5 bases). The CDR3 runs to 15 residues. Germline V gene sequence: CDR1 MNHNY, CDR2 SVGAGI (reference sequence). Trimming took 0 bases from V and 6 from J, leaving 12 bases between them. This CDR3 is CASSYSSRVGQPQHF. The CDR3 bases are TGTGCCAGCAGTTACTCGAGCAGGGTTGGTCAGCCCCAGCATTTT.